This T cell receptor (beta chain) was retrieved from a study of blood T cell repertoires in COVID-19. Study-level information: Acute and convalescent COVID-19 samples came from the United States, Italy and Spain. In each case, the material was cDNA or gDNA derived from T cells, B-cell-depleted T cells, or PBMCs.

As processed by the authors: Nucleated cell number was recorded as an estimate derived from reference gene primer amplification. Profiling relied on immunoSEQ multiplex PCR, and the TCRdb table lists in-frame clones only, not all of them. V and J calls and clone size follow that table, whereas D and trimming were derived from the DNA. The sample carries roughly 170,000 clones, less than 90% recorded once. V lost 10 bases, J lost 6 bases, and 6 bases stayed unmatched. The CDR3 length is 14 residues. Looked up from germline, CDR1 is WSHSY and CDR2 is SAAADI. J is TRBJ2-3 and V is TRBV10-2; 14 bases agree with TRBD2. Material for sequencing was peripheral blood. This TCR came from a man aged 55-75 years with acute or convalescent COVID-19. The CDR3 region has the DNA TGCGCCACCCGGACTAGCGGGGGGCTCGATACGCAGTATTTT. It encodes CATRTSGGLDTQYF.